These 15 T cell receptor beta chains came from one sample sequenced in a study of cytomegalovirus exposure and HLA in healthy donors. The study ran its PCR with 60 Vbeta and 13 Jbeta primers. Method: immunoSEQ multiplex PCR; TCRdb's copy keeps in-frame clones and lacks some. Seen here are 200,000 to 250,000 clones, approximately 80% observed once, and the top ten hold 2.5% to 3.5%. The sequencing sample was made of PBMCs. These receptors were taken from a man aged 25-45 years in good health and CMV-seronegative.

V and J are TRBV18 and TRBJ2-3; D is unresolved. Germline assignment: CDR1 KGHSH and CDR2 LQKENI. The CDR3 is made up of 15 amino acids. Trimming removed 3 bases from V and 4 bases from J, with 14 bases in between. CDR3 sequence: CASSPRQLSADTQYF. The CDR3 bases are TGTGCCAGCTCACCGCGGCAATTAAGTGCAGATACGCAGTATTTT. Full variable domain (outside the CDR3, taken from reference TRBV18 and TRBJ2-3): NAGVMQNPRHLVRRRGQEARLRCSPMKGHSHVYWYRQLPEEGLKFMVYLQKENIIDESGMPKERFSAEFPKEGPSILRIQQVVRGDSAAYFCASSPRQLSADTQYFGPGTRLTVL.

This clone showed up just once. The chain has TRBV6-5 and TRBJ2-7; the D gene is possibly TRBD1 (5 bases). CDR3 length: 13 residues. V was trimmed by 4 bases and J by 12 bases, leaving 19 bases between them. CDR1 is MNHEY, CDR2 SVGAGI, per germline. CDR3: CASSSRQGTRLYF. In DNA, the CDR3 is TGTGCCAGCAGTTCACGGCAGGGAACGAGGCTGTACTTC.

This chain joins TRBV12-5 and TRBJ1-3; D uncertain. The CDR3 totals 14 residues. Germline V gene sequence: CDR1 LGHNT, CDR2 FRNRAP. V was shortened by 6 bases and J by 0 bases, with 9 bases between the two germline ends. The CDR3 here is CASGDSSSGNTIYF. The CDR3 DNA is TGTGCTAGTGGCGATAGCTCCTCTGGAAACACCATATATTTT.

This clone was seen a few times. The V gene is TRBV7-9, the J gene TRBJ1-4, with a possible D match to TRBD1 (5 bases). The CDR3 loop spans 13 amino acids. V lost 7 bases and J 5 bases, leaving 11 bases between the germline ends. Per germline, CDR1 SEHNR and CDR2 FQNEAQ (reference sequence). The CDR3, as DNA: TGTGCCAGCACCAGAAGGGGAAATGAAAAACTGTTTTTT. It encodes CASTRRGNEKLFF. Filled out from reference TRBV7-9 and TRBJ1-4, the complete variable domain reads DTGVSQNPRHKITKRGQNVTFRCDPISEHNRLYWYRQTLGQGPEFLTYFQNEAQLEKSRLLSDRFSAERPKGSFSTLEIQRTEQGDSAMYLCASTRRGNEKLFFGSGTQLSVL.

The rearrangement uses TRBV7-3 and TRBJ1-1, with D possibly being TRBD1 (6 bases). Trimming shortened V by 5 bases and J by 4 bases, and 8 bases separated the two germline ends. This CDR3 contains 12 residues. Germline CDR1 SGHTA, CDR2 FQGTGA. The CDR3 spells CASSPTGTEAFF. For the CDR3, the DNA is TGTGCCAGCAGCCCGACAGGCACTGAAGCTTTCTTT.

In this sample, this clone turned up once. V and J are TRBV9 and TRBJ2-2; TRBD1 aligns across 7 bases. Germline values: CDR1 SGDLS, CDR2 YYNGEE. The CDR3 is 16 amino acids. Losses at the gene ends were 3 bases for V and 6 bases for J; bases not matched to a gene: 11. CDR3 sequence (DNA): TGTGCCAGCAGCGCCCGACAGGGATCTTTGGCCGGGGAGCTGTTTTTT. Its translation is CASSARQGSLAGELFF.

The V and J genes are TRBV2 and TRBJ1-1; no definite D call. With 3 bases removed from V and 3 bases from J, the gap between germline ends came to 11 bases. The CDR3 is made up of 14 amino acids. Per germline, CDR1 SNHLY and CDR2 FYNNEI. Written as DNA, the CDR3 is TGTGCCAGCAGTGAGCGGGAAAAGGACACTGAAGCTTTCTTT. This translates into CASSEREKDTEAFF.

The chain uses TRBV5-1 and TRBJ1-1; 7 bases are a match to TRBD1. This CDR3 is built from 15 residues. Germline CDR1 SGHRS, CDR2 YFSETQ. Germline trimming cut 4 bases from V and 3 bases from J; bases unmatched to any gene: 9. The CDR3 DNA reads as TGCGCCAGCAGCGCACGACAGGGCCTAGACACTGAAGCTTTCTTT. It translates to CASSARQGLDTEAFF.

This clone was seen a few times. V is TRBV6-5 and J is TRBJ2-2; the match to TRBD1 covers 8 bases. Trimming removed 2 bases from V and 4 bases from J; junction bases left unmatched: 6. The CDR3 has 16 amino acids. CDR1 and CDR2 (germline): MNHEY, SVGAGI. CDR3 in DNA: TGTGCCAGCAGTTACATCCAGGGGGCGGGCACCGGGGAGCTGTTTTTT. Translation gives CASSYIQGAGTGELFF.

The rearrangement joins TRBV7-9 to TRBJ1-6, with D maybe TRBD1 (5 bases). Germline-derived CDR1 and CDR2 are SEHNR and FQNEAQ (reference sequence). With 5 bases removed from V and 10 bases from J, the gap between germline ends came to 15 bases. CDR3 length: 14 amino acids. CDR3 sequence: CASSRGENLSPLHF. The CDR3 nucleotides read TGTGCCAGCAGCCGGGGGGAGAACCTCTCACCCCTCCACTTT.

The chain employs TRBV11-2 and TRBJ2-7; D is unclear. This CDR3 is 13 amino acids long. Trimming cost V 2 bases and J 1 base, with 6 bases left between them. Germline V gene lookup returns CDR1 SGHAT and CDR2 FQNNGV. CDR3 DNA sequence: TGTGCCAGCAGCTTATGGCAGTCCTACGAGCAGTACTTC. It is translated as CASSLWQSYEQYF. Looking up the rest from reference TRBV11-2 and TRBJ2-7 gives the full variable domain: EAGVAQSPRYKIIEKRQSVAFWCNPISGHATLYWYQQILGQGPKLLIQFQNNGVVDDSQLPKDRFSAERLKGVDSTLKIQPAKLEDSAVYLCASSLWQSYEQYFGPGTRLTVT.

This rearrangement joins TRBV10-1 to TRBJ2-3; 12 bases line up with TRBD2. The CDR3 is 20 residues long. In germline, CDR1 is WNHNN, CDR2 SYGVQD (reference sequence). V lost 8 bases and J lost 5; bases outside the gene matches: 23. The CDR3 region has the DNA TGCGCCAGCGTCGACGATCCTAGCGGGGGGGCTGGGTATTCAAAAGATACGCAGTATTTT. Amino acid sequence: CASVDDPSGGAGYSKDTQYF.

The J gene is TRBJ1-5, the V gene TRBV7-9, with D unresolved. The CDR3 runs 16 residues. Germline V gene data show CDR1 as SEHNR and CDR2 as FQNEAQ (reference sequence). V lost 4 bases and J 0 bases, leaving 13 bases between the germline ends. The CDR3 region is CASSSEGVNSNQPQHF. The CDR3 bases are TGTGCCAGCAGCTCCGAAGGAGTGAATAGCAATCAGCCCCAGCATTTT.

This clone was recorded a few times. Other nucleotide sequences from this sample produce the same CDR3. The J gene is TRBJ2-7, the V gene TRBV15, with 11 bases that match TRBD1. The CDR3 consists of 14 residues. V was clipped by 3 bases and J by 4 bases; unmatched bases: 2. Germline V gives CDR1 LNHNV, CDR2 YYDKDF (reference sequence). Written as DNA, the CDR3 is TGTGCCACCAGCAGGGGGACAGGGGGATACGAGCAGTACTTC. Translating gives CATSRGTGGYEQYF.

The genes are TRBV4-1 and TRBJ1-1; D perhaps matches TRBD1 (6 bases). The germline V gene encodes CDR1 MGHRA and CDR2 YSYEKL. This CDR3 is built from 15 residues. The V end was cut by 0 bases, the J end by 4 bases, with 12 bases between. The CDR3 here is CASSQDWGQGTEAFF. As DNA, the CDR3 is TGCGCCAGCAGCCAAGATTGGGGGCAAGGCACTGAAGCTTTCTTT.